One and the same sample provided the 22 T cell receptor beta chains below, sequenced in a study of CD8+ T cells in alopecia areata. Extracted RNA was reverse transcribed into cDNA, the sequencing template. Measured with immunoSEQ multiplex PCR; TCRdb has only the in-frame clones, and not every one. The sample holds roughly 200,000 clones; roughly three fifths are singletons and the top ten take 4% to 6%. Source material: CD8+ T cells sorted from blood. These receptors originate from a human donor in good health.

The chain carries TRBV1 and TRBJ1-2. TRBV1 is an annotated pseudogene. CDR3 length: 15 amino acids. Written as DNA, the CDR3 is TGCACCAGCAGCCAAGATCCAGGGAGAAGTTATGGCTACACCTTC. Its protein product is CTSSQDPGRSYGYTF.

The gene calls are TRBV19 and TRBJ1-2; D is unresolved. CDR1 LNHDA and CDR2 SQIVND come from the germline V gene (reference sequence). This CDR3 is 15 amino acids long. V was clipped by 6 bases and J by 0 bases, with 14 bases between them. CDR3 DNA: TGTGCCAGTAGCCAATCAGGTTCAGCTAACTATGGCTACACCTTC. This codes for CASSQSGSANYGYTF.

This chain uses TRBV5-6 with TRBJ1-5; D perhaps matches TRBD1 (5 bases). V was clipped by 4 bases and J by 10 bases, with 12 bases between them. This CDR3 spans 12 amino acids. CDR1 and CDR2 from the germline V gene are SGHDT and YYEEEE. The CDR3 sequence is CASSPAGGPQHF. Written as DNA, the CDR3 is TGTGCCAGCAGCCCGGCTGGGGGTCCCCAGCATTTT.

The J gene is TRBJ2-2, the V gene TRBV7-9, with D uncertain. In germline, CDR1 is SEHNR, CDR2 FQNEAQ (reference sequence). Deletions cut 2 bases from V and 7 bases from J, with 5 bases between. CDR3 size: 12 residues. The CDR3 sequence: CASSLSGGELFF. DNA for the CDR3: TGTGCCAGCAGCTTATCTGGCGGGGAGCTGTTTTTT.

The genes are TRBV6-1 and TRBJ1-2, with 7 bases identical to TRBD1. Germline V gene sequence: CDR1 MNHNS, CDR2 SASEGT. This CDR3 contains 12 residues. Trimming took 9 bases from V and 8 from J; bases not matched to a gene: 9. The CDR3 is CASSQGERGYTF. CDR3 sequence (DNA): TGTGCCAGTAGCCAGGGGGAACGGGGCTACACCTTC.

The V call is TRBV23-1, the J call TRBJ2-7; the D gene is possibly TRBD2 (5 bases). TRBV23-1 qualifies as an ORF whose function is uncertain. This CDR3 comprises 15 residues. The V and J ends lost 0 bases and 7 bases respectively, with 16 bases between them. The CDR3 DNA reads as TGCGCCAGCAGTCAATCGGTGACACCGCCGGGGGAGCAGTACTTC. Translating gives CASSQSVTPPGEQYF.

The chain recombines TRBV5-1 with TRBJ1-6; 7 nucleotides align to TRBD1. Germline lookup yields CDR1 SGHRS and CDR2 YFSETQ. Unmatched junction bases numbered 4, after V lost 3 bases and J lost 7 bases. The length of the CDR3 is 14 residues. As DNA, the CDR3 is TGCGCCAGCAGCTCGACAGGGCAGAATTCACCCCTCCACTTT. It specifies CASSSTGQNSPLHF.

The chain uses TRBV4-1 and TRBJ2-3; 9 bases map to TRBD1. The CDR3 spans 16 residues. V was clipped by 3 bases and J by 2 bases; unmatched bases: 6. CDR1 is MGHRA and CDR2 is YSYEKL in the germline V gene. The DNA of the CDR3 is TGCGCCAGCAGCCAGATACAGGGGGCGATCACAGATACGCAGTATTTT. It yields the protein CASSQIQGAITDTQYF.

This clone was counted between two and nine times. V gene TRBV7-9 combines with J gene TRBJ2-5, with D tentatively TRBD1 or TRBD2 (5 bases each). The CDR3 loop spans 15 amino acids. Trimming cost V 0 bases and J 5 bases, with 13 bases left between them. Per germline, CDR1 SEHNR and CDR2 FQNEAQ (reference sequence). The CDR3 sequence: CASSLAYGARETQYF. As DNA, the CDR3 is TGTGCCAGCAGCTTAGCCTACGGGGCGCGGGAGACCCAGTACTTC.

The V gene is TRBV4-1, the J gene TRBJ1-1; D not resolved. Germline loops: CDR1 MGHRA, CDR2 YSYEKL. V lost 3 bases, J lost 1 base, and 9 bases lay in between. The CDR3 covers 14 residues. Written as DNA, the CDR3 is TGCGCCAGCAGCCATGAGGACCGGAACACTGAAGCTTTCTTT. It codes for CASSHEDRNTEAFF.

The chain has TRBV7-6 and TRBJ2-5, with D unresolved. V shed 1 base and J shed 5 bases, with 11 bases lying between them. The germline V gene encodes CDR1 SGHVS and CDR2 FNYEAQ. The CDR3 covers 14 residues. This CDR3 is CASSLEAREETQYF. In DNA, the CDR3 is TGTGCCAGCAGCTTAGAAGCTAGAGAGGAGACCCAGTACTTC.

V and J are TRBV5-6 and TRBJ2-4, with D perhaps being TRBD1 or TRBD2 (5 bases each). CDR3 length equals 14 residues. V was cut by 0 bases and J by 4 bases, with 8 bases left in between. The germline gives CDR1 SGHDT, CDR2 YYEEEE. Written as DNA, the CDR3 is TGTGCCAGCAGCTTGGGGGGGTCTAAAAACATTCAGTACTTC. Its translation: CASSLGGSKNIQYF. The full variable domain, completed using reference TRBV5-6 and TRBJ2-4, is DAGVTQSPTHLIKTRGQQVTLRCSPKSGHDTVSWYQQALGQGPQFIFQYYEEEERQRGNFPDRFSGHQFPNYSSELNVNALLLGDSALYLCASSLGGSKNIQYFGAGTRLSVL.

This clone was seen only a few times. This chain links TRBV6-5 with TRBJ1-1; D uncertain. The CDR3 sequence is 12 residues long. V lost 7 bases and J lost 8, with 14 bases in between. Germline CDR1 MNHEY, CDR2 SVGAGI. The CDR3 region has the DNA TGTGCCAGCACTGGGAACCCCAAGGAAGCTTTCTTT. Amino acid sequence: CASTGNPKEAFF.

The V call is TRBV15, the J call TRBJ2-7, with a tentative D call TRBD2 (5 bases). This CDR3 contains 15 residues. CDR1 is LNHNV, CDR2 YYDKDF, per germline (reference sequence). Trimming stripped 0 bases from V and 5 bases from J, with 14 bases between. The CDR3 here is CATSRDLGGSHEQYF. As DNA, the CDR3 is TGTGCCACCAGCAGAGATCTAGGCGGGTCCCACGAGCAGTACTTC.

Here the CDR3 reads CASSPRDRGLNHEQFF. DNA of the CDR3: TGTGCCAGCAGCCCCCGGGACAGGGGGTTGAACCATGAGCAGTTCTTC. V is TRBV13 and J is TRBJ2-1; 11 bases are a match to TRBD1. V was pared by 5 bases and J by 8 bases, with 11 bases of the junction left unmatched. The CDR3 length is 16 residues. CDR1 is PRHDT, CDR2 FYEKMQ, per germline (reference sequence).

The chain recombines TRBV15 with TRBJ2-3, with no clear D. The CDR3 length is 12 residues. Trimming pared 1 base from V and 6 bases from J, leaving 5 bases between. The germline CDR1 and CDR2 sequences are LNHNV and YYDKDF (reference sequence). This CDR3 reads CATSRASDTQYF. The CDR3 coding sequence is TGTGCCACCAGCAGAGCGTCGGATACGCAGTATTTT.

This clone was detected a few times. The J gene is TRBJ1-5, the V gene TRBV7-2, with D maybe TRBD1 (6 bases). This CDR3 region has 15 residues. Per the germline V gene, CDR1 is SGHTA and CDR2 is FQGNSA. V was trimmed by 5 bases and J by 7 bases, leaving 18 bases between them. The CDR3 nucleotides are TGTGCCAGCAGCGTCTCACAGGGTAATTGGCAGCCCCAGCATTTT. Translating it yields CASSVSQGNWQPQHF.

The chain combines TRBV7-2 with TRBJ2-2; 11 bases are shared with TRBD2. The J segment lost 4 bases and the V segment lost 5 bases, leaving 12 bases of the junction unmatched. CDR3 size: 18 residues. CDR1 is SGHTA, CDR2 FQGNSA, per germline. The CDR3 loop reads CASSRSGLAAPSTGELFF. In nucleotides, the CDR3 is TGTGCCAGCAGCCGGTCGGGACTAGCGGCTCCGAGCACCGGGGAGCTGTTTTTT.

The chain is built from TRBV6-5 and TRBJ1-1; D possibly corresponds to TRBD1 (5 bases). Deletions cut 7 bases from V and 4 bases from J, with 13 bases between. CDR3 length equals 13 residues. Germline V gene data show CDR1 as MNHEY and CDR2 as SVGAGI. The CDR3 here is CASTRVGATEAFF. The CDR3 nucleotides read TGTGCCAGCACTAGGGTTGGGGCCACTGAAGCTTTCTTT.

CDR3 residues: CASAPEITDTQYF. Here the CDR3 DNA reads TGTGCCAGCGCGCCGGAGATAACAGATACGCAGTATTTT. V is TRBV7-2 and J is TRBJ2-3; D is undetermined. CDR1 and CDR2 from the germline V gene are SGHTA and FQGNSA. The CDR3 is 13 amino acids. Trimming removed 8 bases at V and 3 bases at J, with 12 bases between.

The chain combines TRBV20-1 with TRBJ1-1, with D perhaps TRBD1 (5 bases). Trimming took off 5 bases at V and 10 bases at J, with 11 bases between the two ends. CDR3 length: 10 amino acids. CDR1 DFQATT and CDR2 SNEGSKA come from the germline V gene (reference sequence). The CDR3 reads CSAGGWGAFF. The CDR3, as DNA: TGCAGTGCTGGGGGGTGGGGAGCTTTCTTT.

This clone has just a few counts. The CDR3 spells CSVEDPGGLQQETQYF. As DNA, the CDR3 is TGCAGCGTTGAAGATCCTGGGGGACTCCAACAAGAGACCCAGTACTTC. V gene TRBV29-1 combines with J gene TRBJ2-5; weak D call: TRBD2 (6 bases). This CDR3 has 16 residues. V lost 0 bases, J lost 2 bases, and 16 bases lay in between. Germline V gene lookup returns CDR1 SQVTM and CDR2 ANQGSEA.